The 9 T cell receptor beta chains reported below all come from one sample, sequenced in a study of blood T cells in healthy people across ages. The authors ran a second PCR of about 6 to 11 cycles using a sample-barcoded 5' primer and a J-beta primer mix. TCRdb itself ran the 5' RACE reads through MiXCR, one entry per CDR3 protein. Found here are about 680,000 distinct CDR3 sequences, roughly 50% of them singletons; the top ten hold 30% to 35%. The sequenced sample consisted of blood. The receptors here all came from a woman aged 55-70 years in good health.

The genes are TRBV7-2 and TRBJ2-3; 11 bases are shared with TRBD2. There are 16 residues in the CDR3. The junction had 13 bases not matched to a gene; V was cut back by 8 bases and J by 6 bases. Germline lookup yields CDR1 SGHTA and CDR2 FQGNSA. CDR3 sequence (DNA): TGTGCCAGCGGCGATAGCGGGAGGGCCCGGGAGGATACGCAGTATTTT. As protein: CASGDSGRAREDTQYF.

The rearrangement joins TRBV4-3 to TRBJ2-5; D not certain. Germline CDR1 LGHNA, CDR2 YSLEER. V was clipped by 0 bases and J by 11 bases, with 25 bases between them. The length of the CDR3 is 17 residues. The chain's CDR3 is CASSQDLMALRMYEQYF. CDR3 nucleotide sequence: TGCGCCAGCAGCCAAGATTTGATGGCGCTAAGAATGTATGAGCAGTACTTC.

V gene TRBV12-3 or TRBV12-4 combines with J gene TRBJ2-3, with D uncertain. The CDR3 contains 13 residues. V lost 5 bases, J lost 7 bases, and 13 bases lay in between. The CDR3 here is CASSILMAYTQYF. The CDR3 DNA reads TGTGCCAGCAGTATACTCATGGCCTATACGCAGTATTTT.

CDR3 nucleotides: TGTGCCAGCTCACCCGAGGGGGCCATGTGGTTCTTC. Translated, it gives CASSPEGAMWFF. The gene calls are TRBV18 and TRBJ2-1, with 7 nucleotides matching TRBD1. Germline assignment: CDR1 KGHSH and CDR2 LQKENI. V was pared by 3 bases and J by 15 bases, with 8 bases of the junction left unmatched. The CDR3 loop spans 12 amino acids.

In this sample, this clonotype turned up many times. The chain uses TRBV20-1 and TRBJ1-4, with D possibly TRBD1 on 5 matching bases. Germline CDR1 and CDR2: DFQATT and SNEGSKA (reference sequence). V lost 0 bases and J lost 7, with 6 bases in between. The length of the CDR3 is 12 residues. The CDR3 spells CSARDQGEKLFF. In DNA form, the CDR3 reads TGCAGTGCTAGAGATCAGGGTGAAAAACTGTTTTTT.

The chain uses TRBV20-1 and TRBJ2-1; 10 bases are a match to TRBD1. V shed 4 bases and J 3 bases; nucleotides not matched to a gene: 3. This CDR3 region has 14 residues. CDR1 is DFQATT, CDR2 SNEGSKA, per germline (reference sequence). The CDR3 DNA reads TGCAGTGCTATAGGGACAGGGGTCTACAATGAGCAGTTCTTC. Its protein product is CSAIGTGVYNEQFF.

The V and J genes are TRBV21-1 and TRBJ2-5; the table calls TRBD2, which could not be checked here. TRBV21-1 represents a pseudogene. The CDR3 sequence is 18 residues long. The CDR3 spells CASSKGLAGGKHQETQYF. The CDR3 bases are TGTGCCAGCAGCAAGGGCCTAGCGGGAGGAAAACACCAAGAGACCCAGTACTTC.

The chain joins TRBV6-2 or TRBV6-3 to TRBJ2-7; 10 nucleotides match TRBD2. Germline V gene sequence: CDR1 MNHEY, CDR2 SVGEGT. The CDR3 totals 15 residues. Trimming cost V 5 bases and J 2 bases; bases outside gene matches: 6. CDR3 amino acids: CASSTLAGAPYEQYF. In nucleotides, the CDR3 is TGTGCCAGCAGTACCCTAGCGGGAGCCCCCTACGAGCAGTACTTC.

This clonotype was observed a few times. The CDR3 loop reads CASSQRTGWASDYNEQFF. CDR3 bases: TGTGCCAGCAGCCAGAGGACAGGGTGGGCTAGCGACTACAATGAGCAGTTCTTC. The chain recombines TRBV3-1 with TRBJ2-1, with 8 bases fitting TRBD1. There are 18 residues in the CDR3. Germline CDR1 and CDR2: LGHDT and YNNKEL (reference sequence). V was clipped by 3 bases and J by 3 bases; unmatched bases: 13.